Given below is one T cell receptor (beta chain) in context. The protocol was immunoSEQ multiplex PCR, while the TCRdb copy is restricted to in-frame clones and leaves out a portion. The sample includes around 360,000 clones, about 90% of them seen just once. The sample originates from a study of blood T cell repertoires in COVID-19. The wider study: Spain, Italy and the United States supplied samples that represented acute and convalescent COVID-19. The cDNA or gDNA used as material had been derived from T cells, B-cell-depleted T cells, or PBMCs.

Trimming at V came to 6 bases and at J to 2 bases, leaving 10 bases not matched to a gene. The CDR3 totals 16 residues. CDR1 and CDR2 from the germline V gene are MNHEY and SMNVEV (reference sequence). Categorization into cohorts depended on clinical history that participants reported. The sequenced material came from PBMCs or T cells enriched from blood (not recorded which). The TCR comes from a woman in her twenties or thirties who had recovered from COVID-19. The rearrangement joins TRBV27 to TRBJ2-3; 8 bases match TRBD1. The CDR3 is CASRVGDRGNTDTQYF. Here the CDR3 DNA reads TGTGCCAGCAGGGTGGGTGACAGGGGCAACACAGATACGCAGTATTTT.